This TCR beta chain was recorded in a study of Ad26.COV2.S vaccination and SARS-CoV-2 variants (dated by TCRdb to 2020 to 2022). At the level of the whole study: Vaccine-arm donors came from COV1001, a multicentre, randomized, double-blind, placebo-controlled phase I-IIa trial of Ad26.COV2.S in healthy adults. TCRbeta repertoire sequencing served as the tool for gauging how specific and how broad the SARS-CoV-2-reactive T cell receptors were following Ad26.COV2.S vaccination. Trial participants were randomized into five groups of five, in which low-dose or high-dose Ad26.COV2.S was given once or twice, or placebo was given on both occasions. Ad26.COV2.S was administered intramuscularly at a dose of 5x10^10 or 1x10^11 viral particles, either as one shot or as two shots given 56 days apart. Throughout the experiments and outcome assessment, investigators stayed blinded to trial group allocation. A total of some 30 samples were included in the TCR-sequenced set, comprising around 19 Ad26.COV2.S vaccine recipients, 5 placebo recipients and 8 SARS-CoV-2 convalescent individuals. General conclusions and limits of the study: Vaccine and placebo recipients had similar non-spike TCR breadth, a finding consistent with the vaccine containing only spike. The study was not powered to compare responses between vaccine doses or regimens. Compared with placebo recipients, Ad26.COV2.S recipients showed higher spike-specific TCR breadth (P = 0.0014). It was noted by the authors that total T cell responses may have been underestimated by the TCR breadth and depth analyses. Substantial breadth of spike-specific CD8+ and CD4+ T cell responses was reported after vaccination.

V loses 5 bases at its end and J loses 5 bases; junction bases beyond the gene matches: 15. CDR1 and CDR2 were assigned from the germline V gene (reference sequence) as SEHNR and FQNEAQ. The CDR3, cysteine through phenylalanine, is 17 amino acids long. CDR3 DNA is the only sequence kept; it has 51 bases, read in frame from the first base. The immunoSEQ Assay was used to sequence TCRbeta CDR3 regions. After extraction, genomic DNA underwent amplification by bias-controlled multiplex PCR, followed by high-throughput sequencing. As for the original processing: To quantify the absolute abundance of each unique TCRbeta CDR3 region, sequences were collapsed and filtered. T cell fraction was estimated by normalization of TCRbeta template counts to usable DNA, with usable DNA being measured through amplification of reference genes present in all nucleated cells. Repertoire TCRs were annotated as SARS-CoV-2-specific when V gene, CDR3 amino acid sequence and J gene were exactly matched to a known reactive TCR set. The reference SARS-CoV-2 TCR set was obtained from MIRA and was filtered for enrichment in COVID-19-positive ImmuneCODE repertoires, whereby public or cross-reactive TCRs were removed. Using the MIRA antigens, annotated TCRs were further analysed by specific ORF or by position within an ORF. Depth was the summed frequency of annotated unique rearrangements, while breadth was defined as annotated unique rearrangements over total unique productive rearrangements. Two-sided Wilcoxon rank-sum tests were used to compare TCR breadth between groups. TCRdb limited this immuneACCESS table to in-frame rearrangements with V and J called. A share of clones is missing; checked studies link under half to unresolved V genes, and the rest is unexplained. The DNA was the basis for D and trimming; V, J and clone size are from that table. Counted in this sample were some 520,000 clones; 87% of them appeared once. Around 13% of the sample is taken by the ten largest.

The label giving this sample's treatment or condition can be read as: around 19 received Ad26.COV2.S at low or high dose, single or two shots; about 5 received placebo; per-sample allocation not given. For vaccine and placebo recipients, the sequenced repertoires came from samples collected on day 63 after the first injection. Between 29 July and 7 August 2020, Cohort 1b enrolled some 25 adults aged 18-55 years at one site in Boston, USA. Ad26.COV2.S consisted of a replication-incompetent adenovirus type 26 vector by which a prefusion-stabilized SARS-CoV-2 spike protein from the original Wuhan strain was expressed. Concerning this clone: It has no known antigen specificity. No much larger clonotype is one base removed from it; base qualities were not supplied.

The receptor was derived from a person between 18 and 65 years old who received the Ad26.COV2.S COVID-19 vaccine or a placebo. The chain is made from TRBV7-9 and TRBJ1-3; 7 central nucleotides agree with TRBD1. The sample in question was peripheral blood, obtained in a trial of Ad26.COV2.S vaccine versus placebo. For the CDR3, the sequence is CASSDHPLGTARNTIYF. Read as DNA, the sequence is TGTGCCAGCAGCGACCACCCTCTCGGGACAGCTAGAAACACCATATATTTT.